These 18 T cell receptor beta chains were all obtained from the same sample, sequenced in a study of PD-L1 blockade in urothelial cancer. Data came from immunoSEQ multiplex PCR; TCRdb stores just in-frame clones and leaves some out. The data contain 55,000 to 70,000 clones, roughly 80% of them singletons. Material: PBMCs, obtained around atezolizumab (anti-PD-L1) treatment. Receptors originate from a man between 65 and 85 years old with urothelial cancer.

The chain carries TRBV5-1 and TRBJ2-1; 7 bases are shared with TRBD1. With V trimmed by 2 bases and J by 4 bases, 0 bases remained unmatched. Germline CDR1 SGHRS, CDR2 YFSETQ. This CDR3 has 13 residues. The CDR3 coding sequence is TGCGCCAGCAGCTTACAGGGGTACAATGAGCAGTTCTTC. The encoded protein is CASSLQGYNEQFF.

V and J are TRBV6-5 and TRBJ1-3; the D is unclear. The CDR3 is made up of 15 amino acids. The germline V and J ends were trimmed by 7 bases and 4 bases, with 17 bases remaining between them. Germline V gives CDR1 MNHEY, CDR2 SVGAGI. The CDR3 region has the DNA TGTGCCAGCAAGAGGGCAGCCCTAGAAGGAAACACCATATATTTT. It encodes CASKRAALEGNTIYF.

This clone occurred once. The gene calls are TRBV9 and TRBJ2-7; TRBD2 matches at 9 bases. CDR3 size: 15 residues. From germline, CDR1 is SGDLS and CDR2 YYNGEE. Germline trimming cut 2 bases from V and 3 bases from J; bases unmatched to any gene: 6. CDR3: CASSVGLADDYEQYF. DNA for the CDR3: TGTGCCAGCAGCGTGGGACTAGCCGACGACTACGAGCAGTACTTC.

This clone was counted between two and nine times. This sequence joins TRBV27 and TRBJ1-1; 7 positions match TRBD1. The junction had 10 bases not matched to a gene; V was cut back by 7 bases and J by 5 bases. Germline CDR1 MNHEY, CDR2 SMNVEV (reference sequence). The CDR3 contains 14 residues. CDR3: CASNRQGGWTEAFF. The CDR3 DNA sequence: TGTGCCAGCAATCGACAGGGAGGATGGACTGAAGCTTTCTTT.

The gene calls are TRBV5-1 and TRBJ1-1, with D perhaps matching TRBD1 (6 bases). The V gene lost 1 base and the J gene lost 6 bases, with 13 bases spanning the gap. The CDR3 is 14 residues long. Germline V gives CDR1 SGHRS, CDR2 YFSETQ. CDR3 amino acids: CASSLSKQGPEAFF. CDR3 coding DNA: TGCGCCAGCAGCTTGTCCAAACAGGGTCCTGAAGCTTTCTTT.

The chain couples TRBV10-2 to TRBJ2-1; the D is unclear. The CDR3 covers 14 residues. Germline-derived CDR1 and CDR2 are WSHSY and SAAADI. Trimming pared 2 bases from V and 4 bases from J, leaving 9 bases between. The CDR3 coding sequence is TGCGCCAGCAGTGAGGTAGGAGCATACAATGAGCAGTTCTTC. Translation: CASSEVGAYNEQFF.

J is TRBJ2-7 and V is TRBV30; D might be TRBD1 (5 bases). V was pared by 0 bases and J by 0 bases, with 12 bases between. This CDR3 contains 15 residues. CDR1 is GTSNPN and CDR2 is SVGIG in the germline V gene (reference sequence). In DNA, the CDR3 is TGTGCCTGGAGTGTAATGGGGCGTTTCTCCTACGAGCAGTACTTC. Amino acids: CAWSVMGRFSYEQYF. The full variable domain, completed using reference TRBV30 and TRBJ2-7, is SQTIHQWPATLVQPVGSPLSLECTVEGTSNPNLYWYRQAAGRGLQLLFYSVGIGQISSEVPQNLSASRPQDRQFILSSKKLLLSDSGFYLCAWSVMGRFSYEQYFGPGTRLTVT.

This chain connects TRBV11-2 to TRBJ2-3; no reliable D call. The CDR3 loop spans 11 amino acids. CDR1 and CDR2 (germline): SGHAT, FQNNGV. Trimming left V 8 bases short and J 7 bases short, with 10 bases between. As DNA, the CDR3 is TGTGCCAGCGAACTGCGGTATACGCAGTATTTT. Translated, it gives CASELRYTQYF.

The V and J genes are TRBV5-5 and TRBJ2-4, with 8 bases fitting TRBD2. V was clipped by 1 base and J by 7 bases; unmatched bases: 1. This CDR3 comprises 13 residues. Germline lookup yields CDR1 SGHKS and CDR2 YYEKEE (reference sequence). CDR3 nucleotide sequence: TGTGCCAGCAGCTTGTCGGGGGGGAACATTCAGTACTTC. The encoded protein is CASSLSGGNIQYF. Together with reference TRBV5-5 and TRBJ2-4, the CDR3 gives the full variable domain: DAGVTQSPTHLIKTRGQQVTLRCSPISGHKSVSWYQQVLGQGPQFIFQYYEKEERGRGNFPDRFSARQFPNYSSELNVNALLLGDSALYLCASSLSGGNIQYFGAGTRLSVL.

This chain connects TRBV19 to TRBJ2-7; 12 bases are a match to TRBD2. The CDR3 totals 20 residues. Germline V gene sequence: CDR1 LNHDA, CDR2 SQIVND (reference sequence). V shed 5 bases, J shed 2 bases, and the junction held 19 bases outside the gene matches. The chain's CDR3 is CASSARLAGAPPEGPYEQYF. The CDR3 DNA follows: TGTGCCAGTAGTGCCCGACTAGCGGGAGCTCCACCGGAGGGACCCTACGAGCAGTACTTC.

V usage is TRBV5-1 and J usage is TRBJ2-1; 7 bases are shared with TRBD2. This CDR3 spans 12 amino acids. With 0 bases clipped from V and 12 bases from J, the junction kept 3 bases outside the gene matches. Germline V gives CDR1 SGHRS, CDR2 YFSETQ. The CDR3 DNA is TGCGCCAGCAGCTTGGGGACTAGACGGCAGTTCTTC. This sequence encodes CASSLGTRRQFF.

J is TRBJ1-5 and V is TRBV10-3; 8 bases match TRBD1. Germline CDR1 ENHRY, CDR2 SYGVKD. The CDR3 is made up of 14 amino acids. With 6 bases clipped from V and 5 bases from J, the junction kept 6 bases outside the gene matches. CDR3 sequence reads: CAIRDREGDQPQHF. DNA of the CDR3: TGTGCCATCAGGGACAGGGAGGGTGATCAGCCCCAGCATTTT.

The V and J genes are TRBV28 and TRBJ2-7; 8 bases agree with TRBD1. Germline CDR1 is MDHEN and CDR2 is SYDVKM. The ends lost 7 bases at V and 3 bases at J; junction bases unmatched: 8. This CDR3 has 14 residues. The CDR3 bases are TGTGCCAGCATTGAGAACAGGGGGAACTACGAGCAGTACTTC. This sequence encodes CASIENRGNYEQYF.

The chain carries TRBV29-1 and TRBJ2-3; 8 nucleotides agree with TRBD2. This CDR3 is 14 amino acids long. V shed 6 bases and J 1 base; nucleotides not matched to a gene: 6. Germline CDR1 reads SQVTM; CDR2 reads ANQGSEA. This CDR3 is CSVKKRERTDTQYF. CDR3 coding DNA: TGCAGCGTAAAAAAGCGGGAGCGCACAGATACGCAGTATTTT.

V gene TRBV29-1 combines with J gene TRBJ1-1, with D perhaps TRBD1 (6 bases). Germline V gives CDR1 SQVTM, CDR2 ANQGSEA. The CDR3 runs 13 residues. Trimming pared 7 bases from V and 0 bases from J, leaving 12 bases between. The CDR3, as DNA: TGCAGCGGCTCGACAGGCATGAACACTGAAGCTTTCTTT. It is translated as CSGSTGMNTEAFF.

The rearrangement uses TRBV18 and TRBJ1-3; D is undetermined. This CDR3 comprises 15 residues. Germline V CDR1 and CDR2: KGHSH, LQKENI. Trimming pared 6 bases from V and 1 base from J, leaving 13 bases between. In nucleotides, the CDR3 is TGTGCCAGCTCCCGCGCGGGAGAATCTGGAAACACCATATATTTT. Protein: CASSRAGESGNTIYF. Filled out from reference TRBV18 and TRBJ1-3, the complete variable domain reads NAGVMQNPRHLVRRRGQEARLRCSPMKGHSHVYWYRQLPEEGLKFMVYLQKENIIDESGMPKERFSAEFPKEGPSILRIQQVVRGDSAAYFCASSRAGESGNTIYFGEGSWLTVV.

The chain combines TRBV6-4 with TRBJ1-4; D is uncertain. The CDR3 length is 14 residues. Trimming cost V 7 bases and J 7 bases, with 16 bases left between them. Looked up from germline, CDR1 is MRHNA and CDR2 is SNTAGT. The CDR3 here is CASTDGEASEKLFF. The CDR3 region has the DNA TGTGCCAGCACCGATGGTGAGGCTTCTGAAAAACTGTTTTTT.

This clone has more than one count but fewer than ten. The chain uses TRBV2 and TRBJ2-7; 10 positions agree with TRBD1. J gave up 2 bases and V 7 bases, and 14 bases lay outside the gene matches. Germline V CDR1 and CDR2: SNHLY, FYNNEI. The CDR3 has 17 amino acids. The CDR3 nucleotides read TGTGCCAGCATTACGCCCCTGGGGACAGGGGATGCCTACGAGCAGTACTTC. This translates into CASITPLGTGDAYEQYF.